This entry is about one TCR beta chain. Its antigen remains unknown. The data stem from a study of cytomegalovirus exposure and HLA in healthy donors. Overall study context: Early released data had about 80 million unique TCRs, all coming from HLA-typed donors. Study-wide findings and caveats: Immune exposure information available was restricted to CMV serostatus. HLA restriction was apparent for most CMV-associated TCR beta chains in a later analysis. The productive fraction for most TCR beta V segments was about 87% or about 30% in an earlier analysis.

PCR involved 60 Vbeta and 13 Jbeta primers. The method was immunoSEQ multiplex PCR; TCRdb's version includes in-frame clones alone and lacks a portion of them. The sample carries approximately 93,000 clones, 70% to 85% recorded once. V dropped 4 bases and J dropped 5 bases, with 11 bases sitting between them. The CDR3 contains 14 residues. From germline, CDR1 is SNHLY and CDR2 FYNNEI. The J gene is TRBJ1-4, the V gene TRBV2; D unresolved. This receptor was identified in a man aged 45-65 years in good health and CMV-seronegative. Sample: PBMCs. The CDR3 is CASSARTENEKLFF. CDR3 nucleotide sequence: TGTGCCAGCAGTGCCCGGACTGAGAATGAAAAACTGTTTTTT.